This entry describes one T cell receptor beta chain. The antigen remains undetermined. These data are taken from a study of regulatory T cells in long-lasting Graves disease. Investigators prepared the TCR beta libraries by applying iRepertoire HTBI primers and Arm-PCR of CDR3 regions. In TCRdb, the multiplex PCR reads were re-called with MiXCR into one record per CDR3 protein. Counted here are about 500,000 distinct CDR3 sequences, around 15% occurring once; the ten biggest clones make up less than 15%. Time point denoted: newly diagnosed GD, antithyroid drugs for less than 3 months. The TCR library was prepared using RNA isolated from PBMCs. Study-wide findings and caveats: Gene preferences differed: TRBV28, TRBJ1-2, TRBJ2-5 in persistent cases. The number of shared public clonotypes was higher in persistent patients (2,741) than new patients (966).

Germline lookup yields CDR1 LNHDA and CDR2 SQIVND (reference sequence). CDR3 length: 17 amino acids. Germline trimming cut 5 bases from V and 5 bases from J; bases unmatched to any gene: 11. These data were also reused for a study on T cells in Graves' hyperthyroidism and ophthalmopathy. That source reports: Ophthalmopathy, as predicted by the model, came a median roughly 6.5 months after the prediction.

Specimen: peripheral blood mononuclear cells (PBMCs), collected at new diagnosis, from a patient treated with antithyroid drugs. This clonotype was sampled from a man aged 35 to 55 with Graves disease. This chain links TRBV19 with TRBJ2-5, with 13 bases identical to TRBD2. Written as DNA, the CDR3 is TGTGCCAGTAGTCAACGTCGGACTAGCGGGAGACGGGAGACCCAGTACTTC. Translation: CASSQRRTSGRRETQYF.